These 21 T cell receptor beta chains were sequenced from one sample in a study of CD8 T cells in Susac syndrome. When the RNA was reverse transcribed, random hexamers were used with an input of about 0.5 to 1 ug. TCRdb itself ran the immunoSEQ multiplex PCR reads through MiXCR, one entry per CDR3 protein. The sample lists 90,000 to 150,000 distinct CDR3 sequences, around 90% occurring once. The sample taken for sequencing was CD4+ T cells from PBMCs. These receptors all stem from a human donor in good health.

The chain recombines TRBV12-3 or TRBV12-4 with TRBJ2-5; 8 positions agree with TRBD1. After removal of 5 bases from V and 1 base from J, the junction contained 21 bases not matched to a gene. CDR3 length: 20 residues. CDR3 in amino acids: CASSRQRRGRGLISQETQYF. The CDR3 nucleotides read TGTGCCAGCAGTCGCCAACGGAGGGGCAGGGGGCTGATAAGCCAAGAGACCCAGTACTTC.

The chain uses TRBV29-1 and TRBJ2-2; 7 bases line up with TRBD2. Germline values: CDR1 SQVTM, CDR2 ANQGSEA. Trimming removed 7 bases from V and 6 bases from J; junction bases left unmatched: 5. The CDR3 extends over 12 amino acids. CDR3 amino acids: CSGGGSPGELFF. The CDR3 DNA is TGCAGCGGGGGAGGGTCCCCCGGGGAGCTGTTTTTT.

The chain employs TRBV30 and TRBJ2-6; TRBD1 is a possible D gene (5 bases). Trimming shortened V by 8 bases and J by 2 bases, and 16 bases separated the two germline ends. CDR3 length equals 15 residues. The germline gives CDR1 GTSNPN, CDR2 SVGIG (reference sequence). CDR3 loop: CAAGQGFAGANVLTF. In nucleotides, the CDR3 is TGTGCCGCCGGACAAGGCTTCGCTGGGGCCAACGTCCTGACTTTC.

J is TRBJ2-7 and V is TRBV5-1, with D maybe TRBD2 (6 bases). Trimming cost V 2 bases and J 1 base, with 13 bases left between them. This CDR3 is built from 15 residues. The V gene's germline CDR1 is SGHRS and CDR2 YFSETQ. The CDR3 region has the DNA TGCGCCAGCAGCTTCGGGCGGGACGGATCCTACGAGCAGTACTTC. Residues: CASSFGRDGSYEQYF.

V is TRBV20-1 and J is TRBJ2-1, with D uncertain. CDR1 DFQATT and CDR2 SNEGSKA come from the germline V gene (reference sequence). The CDR3 length is 15 residues. V lost 6 bases and J 0 bases, leaving 15 bases between the germline ends. The CDR3 DNA is TGCAGTGCCACGGACGCCTCACGCTCCTACAATGAGCAGTTCTTC. This encodes CSATDASRSYNEQFF.

The gene calls are TRBV10-3 and TRBJ1-5, with D hard to call. Trimming took off 2 bases at V and 5 bases at J, with 16 bases between the two ends. In germline, CDR1 is ENHRY, CDR2 SYGVKD. This CDR3 has 16 residues. CDR3: CAISESGPTRDQPQHF. CDR3 nucleotide sequence: TGTGCCATCAGTGAGAGCGGACCTACTAGGGATCAGCCCCAGCATTTT.

The V call is TRBV5-4, the J call TRBJ2-1, with no clear D. Trimming left V 0 bases short and J 7 bases short, with 14 bases between. This CDR3 is built from 15 residues. In germline, CDR1 is SGHNT, CDR2 YYREEE (reference sequence). DNA of the CDR3: TGTGCCAGCAGCTTGGAGACGCGCAGCCGGAATGAGCAGTTCTTC. Translated: CASSLETRSRNEQFF.

V gene TRBV7-2 combines with J gene TRBJ1-5; D perhaps matches TRBD1 (6 bases). The CDR3 has 15 residues. Germline CDR1 is SGHTA and CDR2 is FQGNSA. V was trimmed by 5 bases and J by 4 bases, leaving 15 bases between them. CDR3 residues: CASSQVPQGNQPQHF. In DNA, the CDR3 is TGTGCCAGCAGCCAGGTCCCCCAGGGGAATCAGCCCCAGCATTTT. The full variable domain, its missing parts supplied by reference TRBV7-2 and TRBJ1-5, is GAGVSQSPSNKVTEKGKDVELRCDPISGHTALYWYRQSLGQGLEFLIYFQGNSAPDKSGLPSDRFSAERTGGSVSTLTIQRTQQEDSAVYLCASSQVPQGNQPQHFGDGTRLSIL.

This chain connects TRBV2 to TRBJ1-5; no reliable D call. V lost 5 bases, J lost 7 bases, and 18 bases lay in between. Per the germline V gene, CDR1 is SNHLY and CDR2 is FYNNEI. The CDR3 has 15 amino acids. DNA of the CDR3: TGTGCCAGCAGTCGGGGTGCCGGCCCCAGGCAGCCCCAGCATTTT. This translates into CASSRGAGPRQPQHF.

CDR3 in DNA: TGTGCCAGCAGTGAATATTCGGGGACAGGCCCCGCAGATACGCAGTATTTT. Amino acids: CASSEYSGTGPADTQYF. The J gene is TRBJ2-3, the V gene TRBV25-1; TRBD1 agrees at 8 bases. Germline loops: CDR1 MGHDK, CDR2 SYGVNS. Trimming cost V 0 bases and J 4 bases; bases outside gene matches: 9. The CDR3 covers 17 residues.

The rearrangement joins TRBV7-8 to TRBJ1-1; D gene ambiguous. Trimming pared 1 base from V and 5 bases from J, leaving 14 bases between. This CDR3 comprises 15 residues. Germline loops: CDR1 SGHVS, CDR2 FQNEAQ. The CDR3 spells CASSLEKGLWTEAFF. The CDR3, as DNA: TGTGCCAGCAGCTTAGAAAAGGGTCTTTGGACTGAAGCTTTCTTT.

The chain couples TRBV2 to TRBJ2-3, with 9 nucleotides matching TRBD1. V trimming: 8 bases; J trimming: 5 bases; junction bases outside the gene matches: 5. The germline gives CDR1 SNHLY, CDR2 FYNNEI. The CDR3 loop spans 13 amino acids. The CDR3 reads CASLGTGKDTQYF. DNA of the CDR3: TGTGCCAGCCTCGGGACAGGGAAAGATACGCAGTATTTT.

The rearrangement links TRBV30 to TRBJ2-4; D may be TRBD1 (6 bases). V shed 3 bases and J shed 0 bases, with 15 bases lying between them. CDR1 GTSNPN and CDR2 SVGIG come from the germline V gene (reference sequence). The CDR3 is made up of 16 amino acids. For the CDR3, the DNA is TGTGCCTGGAGCGCCCCGGACAGTAGAGCCAAAAACATTCAGTACTTC. Its translation is CAWSAPDSRAKNIQYF.

The chain joins TRBV2 to TRBJ1-3; a weak D match, TRBD1 (5 bases). Trimming stripped 6 bases from V and 0 bases from J, with 9 bases between. Per the germline V gene, CDR1 is SNHLY and CDR2 is FYNNEI. The CDR3 spans 14 residues. As DNA, the CDR3 is TGTGCCAGCAGAAGGGGCCCCTCTGGAAACACCATATATTTT. Its protein product is CASRRGPSGNTIYF.

This chain links TRBV12-3 or TRBV12-4 with TRBJ2-1; 12 nucleotides line up with TRBD2. V dropped 7 bases and J dropped 9; count of bases not matched to a gene: 10. The CDR3 has 15 residues. DNA of the CDR3: TGTGCCAGCACCCCGGGGCTAGCGGGAGGGAGTGAGCAGTTCTTC. As protein: CASTPGLAGGSEQFF.

The chain is built from TRBV12-3 or TRBV12-4 and TRBJ2-7, with 8 nucleotides matching TRBD2. V dropped 6 bases and J dropped 1; count of bases not matched to a gene: 8. The CDR3 has 15 residues. The CDR3 loop reads CASRKREKSSYEQYF. For the CDR3, the DNA is TGTGCCAGCAGGAAGCGGGAGAAGTCTTCCTACGAGCAGTACTTC.

This chain connects TRBV18 to TRBJ2-7; 7 bases fit TRBD1. Trimming removed 3 bases from V and 6 bases from J; junction bases left unmatched: 8. The V gene's germline CDR1 is KGHSH and CDR2 LQKENI. This CDR3 has 14 amino acids. The CDR3 sequence: CASSPDRVVSEQYF. CDR3 DNA sequence: TGTGCCAGCTCACCCGACAGGGTAGTTTCCGAGCAGTACTTC.

In its sample, this clonotype was seen once. The CDR3 here is CSVEVDRGIEAFF. CDR3 DNA: TGCAGCGTTGAAGTAGACAGGGGGATTGAAGCTTTCTTT. The chain couples TRBV29-1 to TRBJ1-1; 9 bases match TRBD1. V lost 1 base to trimming and J lost 7 bases; unmatched junction nucleotides: 4. CDR1 and CDR2 (germline): SQVTM, ANQGSEA. The CDR3 is made up of 13 amino acids.

V usage is TRBV15 and J usage is TRBJ2-2; the D is unclear. The CDR3 is 15 amino acids. The germline gives CDR1 LNHNV, CDR2 YYDKDF (reference sequence). The germline V and J ends were trimmed by 1 base and 4 bases, with 10 bases remaining between them. The chain's CDR3 is CATSRAQEFTGELFF. As DNA, the CDR3 is TGTGCCACCAGCAGAGCCCAGGAATTCACCGGGGAGCTGTTTTTT.

J is TRBJ2-5 and V is TRBV20-1; 7 bases line up with TRBD2. The CDR3 consists of 15 residues. Germline assignment: CDR1 DFQATT and CDR2 SNEGSKA (reference sequence). V was pared by 2 bases and J by 1 base, with 7 bases of the junction left unmatched. The CDR3 DNA reads as TGCAGTGCTAGACCCAGGGAGGGGACCCAAGAGACCCAGTACTTC. Its translation: CSARPREGTQETQYF.

J is TRBJ2-5 and V is TRBV12-3 or TRBV12-4; D remains ambiguous. Trimming left V 3 bases short and J 3 bases short, with 2 bases between. This CDR3 comprises 11 residues. DNA of the CDR3: TGTGCCAGCAGTTTTAAAGAGACCCAGTACTTC. Translation gives CASSFKETQYF.